Below, one TCR beta chain is given with its context. Its matching antigen is unknown. The sample is drawn from a study of vaccination and CD4 T cells after COVID-19. Specified treatment: approximately nine-day PBMC culture with coronavirus spike peptide pools or control peptides (ViraFEST assay). The Oncomine TCR Beta short-read assay sequenced DNA from cultured CD4+ T cells. TCRdb processed the PCR reads anew with MiXCR; each CDR3 protein has one entry. Of fewer than 20,000 distinct CDR3 sequences listed, 42% are singletons. Trimming took 4 bases from V and 4 from J; bases not matched to a gene: 5. From germline, CDR1 is MNHEY and CDR2 SVGAGI. The CDR3 extends over 14 amino acids.

Sequencing input: cultured CD4+ T cells from blood. The origin of this receptor is a human donor with COVID-19. The V and J genes are TRBV6-5 and TRBJ1-2, with TRBD1 matching 8 bases. CDR3 in DNA: TGTGCCAGCAGTTCGACAGGGGATACCTATGGCTACACCTTC. Encoded protein: CASSSTGDTYGYTF.